The 17 T cell receptor beta chains given below trace back to one sample, sequenced in a study of CD8 T cells in Susac syndrome. Random hexamers were used to reverse transcribe roughly 0.5 to 1 ug of RNA. Via MiXCR, TCRdb re-called the immunoSEQ multiplex PCR reads, giving one row per CDR3 protein. The sample yields 190,000 or so distinct CDR3 sequences, 95% seen once. The sequenced sample consisted of CD4+ T cells from PBMCs. These receptors came from a human donor with multiple sclerosis.

V gene TRBV20-1 combines with J gene TRBJ1-6; D call uncertain. The CDR3 is 12 amino acids. V gave up 5 bases and J gave up 7 bases, with 9 bases separating them. CDR1 and CDR2 (germline): DFQATT, SNEGSKA (reference sequence). CDR3 bases: TGCAGTGCTCGGGTCTCAAATTCACCCCTCCACTTT. Translated: CSARVSNSPLHF.

This clonotype was counted only a few times. J is TRBJ1-4 and V is TRBV30, with D unresolved. The CDR3 sequence is 12 residues long. Per germline, CDR1 GTSNPN and CDR2 SVGIG (reference sequence). V was pared by 3 bases and J by 7 bases, with 9 bases between. In DNA, the CDR3 is TGTGCCTGGAGGCTAAGTGGTGAAAAACTGTTTTTT. As protein: CAWRLSGEKLFF. The whole variable domain, remainder taken from reference TRBV30 and TRBJ1-4, is SQTIHQWPATLVQPVGSPLSLECTVEGTSNPNLYWYRQAAGRGLQLLFYSVGIGQISSEVPQNLSASRPQDRQFILSSKKLLLSDSGFYLCAWRLSGEKLFFGSGTQLSVL.

The chain employs TRBV19 and TRBJ1-6, with D possibly being TRBD1 (5 bases). CDR3 length: 17 residues. Trimming pared 5 bases from V and 7 bases from J, leaving 21 bases between. Germline V gives CDR1 LNHDA, CDR2 SQIVND (reference sequence). CDR3 coding DNA: TGTGCCAGTAGTTCAATAATCTGGGGGACTCCGAATTCACCCCTCCACTTT. Translated: CASSSIIWGTPNSPLHF.

The CDR3: CASSIGERKWYQPQHF. CDR3 DNA sequence: TGTGCCAGTAGTATAGGGGAAAGGAAGTGGTATCAGCCCCAGCATTTT. The V gene is TRBV19, the J gene TRBJ1-5; D gene uncertain. CDR3 length equals 16 residues. V was pared by 1 base and J by 5 bases, with 15 bases between. From germline, CDR1 is LNHDA and CDR2 SQIVND (reference sequence).

This clonotype was recorded only once. This rearrangement joins TRBV2 to TRBJ1-5; no firm D call. This CDR3 region has 15 residues. From germline, CDR1 is SNHLY and CDR2 FYNNEI. Trimming shortened V by 4 bases and J by 0 bases, and 10 bases separated the two germline ends. CDR3 region: CASSGDWNSNQPQHF. CDR3 nucleotides: TGTGCCAGCAGTGGGGATTGGAATAGCAATCAGCCCCAGCATTTT.

The chain joins TRBV14 to TRBJ2-3; 10 bases align to TRBD2. Germline V gene sequence: CDR1 SGHDN, CDR2 FVKESK. V lost 4 bases, J lost 2 bases, and 6 bases stayed unmatched. The CDR3 sequence is 16 residues long. CDR3 nucleotides: TGTGCCAGCAGCCGTCTAGCGGGGGCAAACACAGATACGCAGTATTTT. Translated, it gives CASSRLAGANTDTQYF.

This clonotype was recorded once. The J gene is TRBJ1-6, the V gene TRBV29-1, with TRBD1 as a possible D gene (5 bases). Germline V gene sequence: CDR1 SQVTM, CDR2 ANQGSEA. This CDR3 comprises 13 residues. With 4 bases removed from V and 8 bases from J, the gap between germline ends came to 12 bases. CDR3 nucleotides: TGCAGCGTTGCGGGGACTAGGGATTCACCCCTCCACTTT. Encoded protein: CSVAGTRDSPLHF.

The V and J genes are TRBV15 and TRBJ2-2, with D perhaps matching TRBD1 (5 bases). Trimming took 1 base from V and 6 from J, leaving 12 bases between them. Germline V gene sequence: CDR1 LNHNV, CDR2 YYDKDF (reference sequence). This CDR3 comprises 15 residues. Here the CDR3 DNA reads TGTGCCACCAGCAGAGTACAGGCAGGCGCCGGGGAGCTGTTTTTT. Amino acid sequence: CATSRVQAGAGELFF.

The chain joins TRBV3-1 to TRBJ2-5; perhaps TRBD1 as D (7 bases). CDR1 LGHDT and CDR2 YNNKEL come from the germline V gene (reference sequence). V shed 1 base and J shed 3 bases, with 12 bases lying between them. The CDR3 has 15 amino acids. The CDR3 nucleotides read TGTGCCAGCAGCCAAGGGAGGGGGCGAGAAGAGACCCAGTACTTC. As protein: CASSQGRGREETQYF.

The chain couples TRBV30 to TRBJ1-2; 7 bases are a match to TRBD1. The length of the CDR3 is 14 residues. Looked up from germline, CDR1 is GTSNPN and CDR2 is SVGIG (reference sequence). The junction had 9 bases not matched to a gene; V was cut back by 5 bases and J by 3 bases. The CDR3 sequence is CAWRQTGRDYGYTF. In DNA form, the CDR3 reads TGTGCCTGGCGGCAGACAGGGAGGGACTATGGCTACACCTTC. Using reference TRBV30 and TRBJ1-2 for the parts outside the CDR3, the full variable domain is SQTIHQWPATLVQPVGSPLSLECTVEGTSNPNLYWYRQAAGRGLQLLFYSVGIGQISSEVPQNLSASRPQDRQFILSSKKLLLSDSGFYLCAWRQTGRDYGYTFGSGTRLTVV.

The chain combines TRBV7-9 with TRBJ1-2; D not certain. With 5 bases removed from V and 7 bases from J, the gap between germline ends came to 14 bases. The length of the CDR3 is 13 residues. In germline, CDR1 is SEHNR, CDR2 FQNEAQ (reference sequence). CDR3 sequence reads: CASSHTSGIGYTF. The DNA of the CDR3 is TGTGCCAGCAGCCATACTTCGGGGATTGGCTACACCTTC.

The V gene is TRBV14, the J gene TRBJ2-5; 11 bases align to TRBD2. CDR1 SGHDN and CDR2 FVKESK come from the germline V gene. Losses at the gene ends were 1 base for V and 5 bases for J; bases not matched to a gene: 9. The CDR3 has 17 residues. CDR3 DNA: TGTGCCAGCAGCCAAGGAAGACTAGCGGGGAGTTGGGAGACCCAGTACTTC. Protein: CASSQGRLAGSWETQYF.

The genes are TRBV7-9 and TRBJ2-5; 14 nucleotides align to TRBD2. There are 16 residues in the CDR3. Germline V CDR1 and CDR2: SEHNR, FQNEAQ (reference sequence). Trimming cost V 5 bases and J 7 bases; bases outside gene matches: 9. CDR3 in amino acids: CASSPGTSGGMGTQYF. CDR3 sequence (DNA): TGTGCCAGCAGCCCTGGGACTAGCGGGGGAATGGGGACCCAGTACTTC. The full variable domain, rest sourced from reference TRBV7-9 and TRBJ2-5, is DTGVSQNPRHKITKRGQNVTFRCDPISEHNRLYWYRQTLGQGPEFLTYFQNEAQLEKSRLLSDRFSAERPKGSFSTLEIQRTEQGDSAMYLCASSPGTSGGMGTQYFGPGTRLLVL.

This rearrangement joins TRBV14 to TRBJ2-6, with D possibly being TRBD1 (6 bases). The CDR3 length is 16 residues. V was shortened by 4 bases and J by 2 bases, with 12 bases between the two germline ends. Germline lookup yields CDR1 SGHDN and CDR2 FVKESK. CDR3 in amino acids: CASSLQTGAGANVLTF. The CDR3 nucleotides read TGTGCCAGCAGCCTCCAGACAGGTGCTGGGGCCAACGTCCTGACTTTC. Full variable domain (rest looked up from reference TRBV14 and TRBJ2-6): EAGVTQFPSHSVIEKGQTVTLRCDPISGHDNLYWYRRVMGKEIKFLLHFVKESKQDESGMPNNRFLAERTGGTYSTLKVQPAELEDSGVYFCASSLQTGAGANVLTFGAGSRLTVL.

V usage is TRBV29-1 and J usage is TRBJ1-2; 7 bases are a match to TRBD1. The germline gives CDR1 SQVTM, CDR2 ANQGSEA. Losses at the gene ends were 7 bases for V and 3 bases for J; bases not matched to a gene: 5. CDR3 length: 12 amino acids. The CDR3 is CSAAGGYYGYTF. The CDR3 coding sequence is TGCAGCGCGGCAGGGGGTTACTATGGCTACACCTTC.

This CDR3 reads CASSRVVPRETQYF. DNA of the CDR3: TGTGCCAGCAGCCGAGTCGTACCGCGGGAGACCCAGTACTTC. The chain recombines TRBV12-3 or TRBV12-4 with TRBJ2-5; D call uncertain. This CDR3 comprises 14 residues. Trimming shortened V by 6 bases and J by 5 bases, and 16 bases separated the two germline ends.

The rearrangement links TRBV7-2 to TRBJ1-6; no firm D call. V was cut by 5 bases and J by 9 bases, with 17 bases left in between. Germline lookup yields CDR1 SGHTA and CDR2 FQGNSA. The CDR3 spans 15 residues. CDR3 sequence reads: CASSHTPGSSSPLHF. The CDR3 region has the DNA TGTGCCAGCAGCCACACACCGGGTTCGAGTTCACCCCTCCACTTT. Together with reference TRBV7-2 and TRBJ1-6, the CDR3 gives the full variable domain: GAGVSQSPSNKVTEKGKDVELRCDPISGHTALYWYRQSLGQGLEFLIYFQGNSAPDKSGLPSDRFSAERTGGSVSTLTIQRTQQEDSAVYLCASSHTPGSSSPLHFGNGTRLTVT.